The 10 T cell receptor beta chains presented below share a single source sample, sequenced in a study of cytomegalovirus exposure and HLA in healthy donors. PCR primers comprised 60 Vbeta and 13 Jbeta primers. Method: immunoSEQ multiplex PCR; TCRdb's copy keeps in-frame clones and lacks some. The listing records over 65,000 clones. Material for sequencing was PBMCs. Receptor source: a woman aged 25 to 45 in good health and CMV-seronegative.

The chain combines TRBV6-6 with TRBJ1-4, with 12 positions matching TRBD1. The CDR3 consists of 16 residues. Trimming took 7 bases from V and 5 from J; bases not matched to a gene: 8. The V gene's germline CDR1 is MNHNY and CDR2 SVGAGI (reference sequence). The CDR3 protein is CASITGQGASNEKLFF. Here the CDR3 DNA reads TGTGCCAGCATCACGGGACAGGGGGCTTCGAATGAAAAACTGTTTTTT.

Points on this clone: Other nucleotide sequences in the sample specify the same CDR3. For the CDR3, the DNA is TGTGCCAGCTCTACTAGCACAGATACGCAGTATTTT. It codes for CASSTSTDTQYF. The V call is TRBV18, the J call TRBJ2-3; D is uncertain. V lost 6 bases and J 0 bases, leaving 4 bases between the germline ends. Germline CDR1 is KGHSH and CDR2 is LQKENI. The CDR3 has 12 residues.

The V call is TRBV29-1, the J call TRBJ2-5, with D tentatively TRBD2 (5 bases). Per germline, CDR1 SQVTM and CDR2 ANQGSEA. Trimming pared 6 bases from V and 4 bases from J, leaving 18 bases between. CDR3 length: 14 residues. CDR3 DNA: TGCAGCGTGGCCCCAAAGGCCGCGGGAGAGACCCAGTACTTC. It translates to CSVAPKAAGETQYF.

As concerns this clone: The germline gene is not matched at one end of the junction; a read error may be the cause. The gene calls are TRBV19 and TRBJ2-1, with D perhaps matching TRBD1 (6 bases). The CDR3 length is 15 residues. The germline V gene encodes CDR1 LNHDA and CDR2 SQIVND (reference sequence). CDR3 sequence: CVSRPDRSSYNEQFF. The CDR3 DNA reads TGTGTCAGTAGACCCGACAGGAGCTCCTACAATGAGCAGTTCTTC.

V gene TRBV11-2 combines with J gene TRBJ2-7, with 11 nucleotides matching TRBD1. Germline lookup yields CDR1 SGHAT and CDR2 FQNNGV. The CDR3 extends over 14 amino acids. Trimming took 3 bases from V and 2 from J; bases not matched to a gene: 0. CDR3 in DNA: TGTGCCAGCAGCTTGGGACAGGGGGCCTACGAGCAGTACTTC. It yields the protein CASSLGQGAYEQYF.

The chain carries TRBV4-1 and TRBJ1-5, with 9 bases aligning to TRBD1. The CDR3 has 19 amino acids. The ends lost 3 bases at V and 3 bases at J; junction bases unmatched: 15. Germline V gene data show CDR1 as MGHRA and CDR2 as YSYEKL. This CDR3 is CASSQDPGQGGWNNQPQHF. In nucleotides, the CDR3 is TGCGCCAGCAGCCAGGATCCGGGACAGGGTGGTTGGAACAATCAGCCCCAGCATTTT.

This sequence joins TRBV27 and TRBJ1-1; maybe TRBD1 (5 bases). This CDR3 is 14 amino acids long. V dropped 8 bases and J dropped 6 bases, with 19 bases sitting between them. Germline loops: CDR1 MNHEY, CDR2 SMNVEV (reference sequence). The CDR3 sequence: CASSIGAPEAEAFF. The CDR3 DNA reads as TGTGCCAGCTCTATTGGGGCTCCCGAAGCTGAAGCTTTCTTT.

CDR3 loop: CASSIRTNRNQPQHF. CDR3 sequence (DNA): TGTGCCAGTAGTATCAGGACAAATCGAAATCAGCCCCAGCATTTT. This chain joins TRBV19 and TRBJ1-5, with a possible D match to TRBD1 (5 bases). V lost 3 bases to trimming and J lost 4 bases, with 13 bases between them. Germline CDR1 LNHDA, CDR2 SQIVND (reference sequence). There are 15 residues in the CDR3.

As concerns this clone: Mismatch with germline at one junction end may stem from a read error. CDR3 bases: TGTGCCAGCAGCTACTCCCCGAGCTCCGACAATGAGCAGTTCTTC. Translated, it gives CASSYSPSSDNEQFF. V is TRBV7-8 and J is TRBJ2-1; D is undetermined. The CDR3 consists of 15 residues. Germline V gene data show CDR1 as SGHVS and CDR2 as FQNEAQ.

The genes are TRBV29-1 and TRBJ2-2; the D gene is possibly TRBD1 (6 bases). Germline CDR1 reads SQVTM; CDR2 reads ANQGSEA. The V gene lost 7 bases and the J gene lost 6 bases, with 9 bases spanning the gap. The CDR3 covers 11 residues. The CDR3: CSGNRAGELFF. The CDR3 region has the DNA TGCAGCGGTAACAGGGCCGGGGAGCTGTTTTTT.